These 20 T cell receptor beta chains came from one sample sequenced in a study of blood T cell repertoires in COVID-19 (dated by TCRdb to the early 2020s). Preparation of the library involved the immunoSEQ multiplex PCR assay. TCRdb limited this immuneACCESS table to in-frame rearrangements with V and J called. A share of clones is missing; checked studies link under half to unresolved V genes, and the rest is unexplained. The sample table contains 430,000 or so clones; only one count was recorded for around 87% of them. Jointly, the top ten make up approximately 1.8% of the sample. The sequencing input was PBMCs or T cells enriched from blood (not recorded which). The receptors were sampled from a woman aged 40 to 50 who had recovered from COVID-19.

This chain joins TRBV7-2 and TRBJ1-5, with TRBD1 as a possible D gene (6 bases). CDR3 length equals 15 residues. The V end was cut by 2 bases, the J end by 10 bases, with 18 bases between. Germline values: CDR1 SGHTA, CDR2 FQGNSA. The CDR3 sequence: CASSLSVQGLRPQHF. CDR3 sequence (DNA): TGTGCCAGCAGCTTAAGCGTGCAGGGGTTAAGACCCCAGCATTTT.

CDR3 in DNA: TGTGCCAGCAGCTTAAGCCCAGGGGCAGATACGCAGTATTTT. Its protein is CASSLSPGADTQYF. J is TRBJ2-3 and V is TRBV7-2, with D maybe TRBD1 (6 bases). CDR3 length: 14 residues. V lost 2 bases and J 4 bases, leaving 10 bases between the germline ends. The germline V gene encodes CDR1 SGHTA and CDR2 FQGNSA. The full variable domain, in which reference TRBV7-2 and TRBJ2-3 provide the parts outside the CDR3, is GAGVSQSPSNKVTEKGKDVELRCDPISGHTALYWYRQSLGQGLEFLIYFQGNSAPDKSGLPSDRFSAERTGGSVSTLTIQRTQQEDSAVYLCASSLSPGADTQYFGPGTRLTVL.

V usage is TRBV5-8 and J usage is TRBJ2-3, with 7 bases fitting TRBD2. CDR3 length: 14 amino acids. CDR1 SGHTS and CDR2 YDEGEE come from the germline V gene. The V and J ends lost 7 bases and 4 bases, in that order; junction bases with no gene match: 9. The CDR3 here is CASRRPGGADTQYF. The DNA for the CDR3 is TGTGCCAGCCGTCGGCCGGGGGGAGCAGATACGCAGTATTTT.

The V gene is TRBV2, the J gene TRBJ1-2; possible D gene TRBD1, 5 bases. CDR1 and CDR2 from the germline V gene are SNHLY and FYNNEI. The length of the CDR3 is 15 residues. The V gene lost 6 bases and the J gene lost 0 bases, with 14 bases spanning the gap. CDR3 DNA sequence: TGTGCCAGCAGCACAACAGGAGAATCTAACTATGGCTACACCTTC. The encoded protein is CASSTTGESNYGYTF.

This chain connects TRBV4-3 to TRBJ2-6; D remains ambiguous. The CDR3 consists of 13 residues. From germline, CDR1 is LGHNA and CDR2 YSLEER. V dropped 5 bases and J dropped 4 bases, with 6 bases sitting between them. The DNA of the CDR3 is TGCGCCAGCAGCACTGCCGGGGCCAACGTCCTGACTTTC. This translates into CASSTAGANVLTF.

The genes are TRBV6-1 and TRBJ1-6, with D possibly matching TRBD1 (5 bases). In germline, CDR1 is MNHNS, CDR2 SASEGT. Trimming removed 3 bases from V and 1 base from J, with 7 bases in between. The CDR3 has 15 amino acids. The CDR3 reads CASSEHRSYNSPLHF. The CDR3 coding sequence is TGTGCCAGCAGTGAGCACAGGTCCTATAATTCACCCCTCCACTTT.

The chain joins TRBV5-4 to TRBJ2-5; D may be TRBD2 (6 bases). Germline values: CDR1 SGHNT, CDR2 YYREEE (reference sequence). The V end was cut by 8 bases, the J end by 5 bases, with 16 bases between. This CDR3 has 13 residues. CDR3 DNA: TGTGCCAGTTGTAACGAGGGGAGGGAGACCCAGTACTTC. Translated: CASCNEGRETQYF.

The rearrangement joins TRBV6-2 or TRBV6-3 to TRBJ2-3; TRBD2 matches at 9 bases. J gave up 5 bases and V 0 bases, and 6 bases lay outside the gene matches. CDR1 MNHEY and CDR2 SVGEGT come from the germline V gene. This CDR3 comprises 16 residues. This CDR3 is CASSYSASGNKDTQYF. In nucleotides, the CDR3 is TGTGCCAGCAGTTACTCGGCTAGCGGGAATAAAGATACGCAGTATTTT.

This chain joins TRBV19 and TRBJ1-5; a possible D gene is TRBD1 (6 bases). CDR1 is LNHDA and CDR2 is SQIVND in the germline V gene (reference sequence). The CDR3 length is 17 residues. Trimming removed 2 bases at V and 3 bases at J, with 17 bases between. This CDR3 reads CASSIPPRQGSNQPQHF. The DNA for the CDR3 is TGTGCCAGTAGTATACCCCCGAGGCAGGGGTCCAATCAGCCCCAGCATTTT.

V usage is TRBV11-2 and J usage is TRBJ2-1; D might be TRBD1 (6 bases). Trimming stripped 5 bases from V and 0 bases from J, with 11 bases between. CDR1 is SGHAT and CDR2 is FQNNGV in the germline V gene. The CDR3 runs to 15 residues. CDR3 residues: CASSPWGLSYNEQFF. CDR3 DNA: TGTGCCAGCAGCCCGTGGGGGCTCTCCTACAATGAGCAGTTCTTC.

This chain links TRBV10-1 with TRBJ2-3; D is perhaps TRBD2 (6 bases). V shed 4 bases and J shed 2 bases, with 10 bases lying between them. CDR3 length: 14 amino acids. CDR1 is WNHNN, CDR2 SYGVQD, per germline (reference sequence). DNA for the CDR3: TGCGCCAGCAGTGGGGACTTCTACACAGATACGCAGTATTTT. It encodes CASSGDFYTDTQYF.

Comments on this clone: Other DNA sequences within the sample encode an identical CDR3. The V call is TRBV7-2, the J call TRBJ2-1, with TRBD2 matching 7 bases. The CDR3 contains 15 residues. Losses at the gene ends were 1 base for V and 3 bases for J; bases not matched to a gene: 3. In germline, CDR1 is SGHTA, CDR2 FQGNSA. Here the CDR3 reads CASSLVGGSYNEQFF. CDR3 coding DNA: TGTGCCAGCAGCTTAGTTGGCGGGAGCTACAATGAGCAGTTCTTC.

The chain recombines TRBV6-2 or TRBV6-3 with TRBJ1-2; D might be TRBD1 (5 bases). Germline-derived CDR1 and CDR2 are MNHEY and SVGEGT. V was pared by 0 bases and J by 3 bases, with 17 bases between. The CDR3 consists of 17 residues. CDR3: CASSYSAGRTRDYGYTF. Here the CDR3 DNA reads TGTGCCAGCAGTTACTCGGCAGGGAGGACGCGCGACTATGGCTACACCTTC.

This clone was seen a handful of times. This chain joins TRBV5-8 and TRBJ1-1; 9 nucleotides agree with TRBD1. Germline V gene lookup returns CDR1 SGHTS and CDR2 YDEGEE. Losses at the gene ends were 3 bases for V and 4 bases for J; bases not matched to a gene: 4. The CDR3 length is 14 residues. CDR3 protein: CASSSGQGSTEAFF. CDR3 nucleotide sequence: TGTGCCAGCAGCTCCGGACAGGGGAGCACTGAAGCTTTCTTT.

This sequence joins TRBV6-6 and TRBJ1-5, with 9 bases that match TRBD1. V lost 5 bases, J lost 5 bases, and 4 bases stayed unmatched. The CDR3 has 14 residues. Germline lookup yields CDR1 MNHNY and CDR2 SVGAGI (reference sequence). The CDR3 spells CASSVGQGYQPQHF. The CDR3 nucleotides read TGTGCCAGCAGTGTGGGACAGGGTTATCAGCCCCAGCATTTT.

The DNA for the CDR3 is TGTGCCATCAGGTCAGGGGGCGGTACAGATACGCAGTATTTT. Protein: CAIRSGGGTDTQYF. The chain recombines TRBV10-3 with TRBJ2-3, with 8 bases aligning to TRBD1. The V gene end was trimmed by 6 bases and the J gene end by 3 bases; junction bases not matched to a gene: 5. The CDR3 consists of 14 residues. Germline V lookup: CDR1 ENHRY, CDR2 SYGVKD.

The V and J genes are TRBV13 and TRBJ1-1, with D perhaps TRBD1 (5 bases). Germline V gene data show CDR1 as PRHDT and CDR2 as FYEKMQ (reference sequence). This CDR3 is built from 14 residues. V gave up 3 bases and J gave up 4 bases, with 12 bases separating them. CDR3 coding DNA: TGTGCCAGCAGCTTCGGTAGGGGAGGCACTGAAGCTTTCTTT. Protein product: CASSFGRGGTEAFF. Together with reference TRBV13 and TRBJ1-1, the CDR3 gives the full variable domain: AAGVIQSPRHLIKEKRETATLKCYPIPRHDTVYWYQQGPGQDPQFLISFYEKMQSDKGSIPDRFSAQQFSDYHSELNMSSLELGDSALYFCASSFGRGGTEAFFGQGTRLTVV.

This chain joins TRBV30 and TRBJ2-4; 9 positions agree with TRBD2. Unmatched junction bases numbered 7, after V lost 1 base and J lost 9 bases. Germline lookup yields CDR1 GTSNPN and CDR2 SVGIG (reference sequence). The CDR3 contains 14 residues. CDR3 in amino acids: CAWSGSGRYGIQYF. CDR3 nucleotides: TGTGCCTGGAGTGGTAGCGGGAGATACGGCATTCAGTACTTC.

This sequence joins TRBV7-2 and TRBJ1-2; 8 bases map to TRBD1. Losses at the gene ends were 2 bases for V and 4 bases for J; bases not matched to a gene: 6. The CDR3 loop spans 15 amino acids. Per germline, CDR1 SGHTA and CDR2 FQGNSA. CDR3 sequence (DNA): TGTGCCAGCAGCTTAAGCCCTGGACAGGGCTATGGCTACACCTTC. This sequence encodes CASSLSPGQGYGYTF.

The chain links TRBV3-1 (or the pseudogene TRBV3-2) to TRBJ2-7; D is uncertain. The CDR3 contains 12 residues. The V gene lost 1 base and the J gene lost 6 bases, with 7 bases spanning the gap. Germline V lookup: CDR1 LGHDT, CDR2 YNNKEL (reference sequence). The CDR3 sequence is CASSQGFGEQYF. CDR3 DNA: TGTGCCAGCAGCCAAGGCTTCGGCGAGCAGTACTTC.